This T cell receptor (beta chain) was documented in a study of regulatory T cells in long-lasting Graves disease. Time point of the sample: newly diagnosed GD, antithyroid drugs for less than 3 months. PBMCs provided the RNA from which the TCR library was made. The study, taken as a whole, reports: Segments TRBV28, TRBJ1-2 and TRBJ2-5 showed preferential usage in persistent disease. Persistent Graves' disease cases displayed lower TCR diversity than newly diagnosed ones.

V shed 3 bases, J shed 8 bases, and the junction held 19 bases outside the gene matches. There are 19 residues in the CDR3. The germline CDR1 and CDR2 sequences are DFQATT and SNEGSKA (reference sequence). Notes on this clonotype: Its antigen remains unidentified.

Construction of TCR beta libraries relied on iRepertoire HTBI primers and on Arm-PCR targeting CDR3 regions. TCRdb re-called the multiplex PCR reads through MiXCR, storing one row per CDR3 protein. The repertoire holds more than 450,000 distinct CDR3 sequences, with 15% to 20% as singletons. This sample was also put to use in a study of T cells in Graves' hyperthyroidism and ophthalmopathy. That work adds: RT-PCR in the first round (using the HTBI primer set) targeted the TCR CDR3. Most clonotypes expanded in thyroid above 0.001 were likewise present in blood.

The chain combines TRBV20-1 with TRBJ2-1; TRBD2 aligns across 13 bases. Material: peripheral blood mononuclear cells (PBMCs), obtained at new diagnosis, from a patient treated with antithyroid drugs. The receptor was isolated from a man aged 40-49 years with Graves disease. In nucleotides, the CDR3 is TGCAGTGCTAGGGGAGGACTAGCGGGAGTCACGATACCCCATTATGAGCAGTTCTTC. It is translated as CSARGGLAGVTIPHYEQFF.